This entry features one TCR beta chain sequence. The data belong to a study of shared T cell receptors in the human thymus. Profiling relied on immunoSEQ multiplex PCR, and the TCRdb table lists in-frame clones only, not all of them. This sample has over 650,000 clones, with approximately 89% found just once. V dropped 4 bases and J dropped 1 base, with 11 bases sitting between them. The length of the CDR3 is 14 residues. CDR1 is SGHRS, CDR2 YFSETQ, per germline. A further study also used this sample, focusing on human thymus T cells. According to that study: Donor material was obtained from healthy Finnish infants undergoing corrective surgery for congenital heart defects. During corrective heart surgery, resections were taken, and the thymus tissue came from them. It looked as if thymic and blood repertoires used V and J genes in a biased way. Related reports documented highly overlapping thymic repertoires among unrelated individuals.

The sequenced sample consisted of thymocytes. This chain joins TRBV5-1 and TRBJ1-1, with D perhaps matching TRBD1 (5 bases). This clonotype was obtained from a boy younger than two with a congenital heart defect. The CDR3 DNA reads as TGCGCCAGCAGCCCCCGCGGGGGGAACACTGAAGCTTTCTTT. Its translation: CASSPRGGNTEAFF. The whole variable domain, filled in from reference TRBV5-1 and TRBJ1-1, reads KAGVTQTPRYLIKTRGQQVTLSCSPISGHRSVSWYQQTPGQGLQFLFEYFSETQRNKGNFPGRFSGRQFSNSRSEMNVSTLELGDSALYLCASSPRGGNTEAFFGQGTRLTVV.